A single sample gave rise to the 17 T cell receptor beta chains below, sequenced in a study of blood T cell repertoires in COVID-19. Sequencing was performed with immunoSEQ multiplex PCR; in TCRdb, only in-frame clones are kept and a portion is missing. The sample has around 77,000 clones; approximately 80% are singletons. The sequenced sample consisted of peripheral blood. The receptors were gathered from a man aged 30-40 years with COVID-19, enrolled during active disease.

The rearrangement joins TRBV2 to TRBJ2-1; TRBD1 matches at 10 bases. Germline V CDR1 and CDR2: SNHLY, FYNNEI. This CDR3 comprises 13 residues. V lost 6 bases and J lost 9; bases outside the gene matches: 5. CDR3 sequence: CASRMTGGGEQFF. The CDR3, as DNA: TGTGCCAGCAGAATGACAGGGGGCGGTGAGCAGTTCTTC.

In its sample, this clone was seen a few times. This chain uses TRBV5-6 with TRBJ1-1, with 7 bases identical to TRBD1. The ends lost 3 bases at V and 4 bases at J; junction bases unmatched: 9. Germline V lookup: CDR1 SGHDT, CDR2 YYEEEE. The CDR3 has 15 amino acids. The CDR3 here is CASSSRLGQFTEAFF. CDR3 nucleotide sequence: TGTGCCAGCAGCTCACGTCTGGGACAGTTCACTGAAGCTTTCTTT. Using reference TRBV5-6 and TRBJ1-1 for the parts outside the CDR3, the full variable domain is DAGVTQSPTHLIKTRGQQVTLRCSPKSGHDTVSWYQQALGQGPQFIFQYYEEEERQRGNFPDRFSGHQFPNYSSELNVNALLLGDSALYLCASSSRLGQFTEAFFGQGTRLTVV.

The rearrangement joins TRBV3-1 (or the pseudogene TRBV3-2) to TRBJ2-7; unclear D gene. The ends were cut back, 4 bases at V and 3 bases at J, with 13 bases in the middle. Germline values: CDR1 LGHDT, CDR2 YNNKEL (reference sequence). The CDR3 consists of 14 residues. The DNA for the CDR3 is TGTGCCAGCAGCCTAAAACCGCAGGACTACGAGCAGTACTTC. This translates into CASSLKPQDYEQYF.

This clone has a single count. J is TRBJ2-2 and V is TRBV5-1; 8 bases match TRBD2. V dropped 1 base and J dropped 7; count of bases not matched to a gene: 9. This CDR3 region has 16 residues. The germline V gene encodes CDR1 SGHRS and CDR2 YFSETQ. The CDR3 nucleotides read TGCGCCAGCAGCTTGTCCCGCGGGGGGAAGAACGGGGAGCTGTTTTTT. Its translation is CASSLSRGGKNGELFF.

The chain employs TRBV9 and TRBJ2-5; D not certain. V lost 0 bases and J lost 5, with 8 bases in between. The CDR3 has 13 amino acids. Germline V gene data show CDR1 as SGDLS and CDR2 as YYNGEE. The CDR3 reads CASSVGGGETQYF. In nucleotides, the CDR3 is TGTGCCAGCAGCGTAGGAGGTGGGGAGACCCAGTACTTC.

In DNA, the CDR3 is TGTGCCAGCAGTCCCGGGGGAGGGGTGGGTGGTGGCTACACCTTC. Its translation: CASSPGGGVGGGYTF. The V gene is TRBV27, the J gene TRBJ1-2; weak D call: TRBD1 (5 bases). Trimming removed 5 bases at V and 7 bases at J, with 20 bases between. CDR1 is MNHEY, CDR2 SMNVEV, per germline (reference sequence). The CDR3 is made up of 15 amino acids.

This rearrangement joins TRBV4-1 to TRBJ1-1, with D possibly matching TRBD1 (5 bases). Trimming took off 3 bases at V and 11 bases at J, with 10 bases between the two ends. CDR1 is MGHRA, CDR2 YSYEKL, per germline. The CDR3 totals 11 residues. The CDR3 reads CASSHQGCAFF. The CDR3 region has the DNA TGCGCCAGCAGCCACCAGGGTTGCGCTTTCTTT.

The rearrangement uses TRBV19 and TRBJ1-2; a weak D match, TRBD1 (6 bases). Trimming took off 8 bases at V and 5 bases at J, with 18 bases between the two ends. The CDR3 length is 14 residues. Germline assignment: CDR1 LNHDA and CDR2 SQIVND (reference sequence). The DNA of the CDR3 is TGTGCCAGTTCGGGACAACTCGACCTTTATGGCTACACCTTC. This encodes CASSGQLDLYGYTF.

This clone has only a few counts. The chain employs TRBV30 and TRBJ2-7; TRBD2 matches 11 bases. Germline V gene lookup returns CDR1 GTSNPN and CDR2 SVGIG (reference sequence). This CDR3 region has 13 residues. Trimming cost V 2 bases and J 6 bases; bases outside gene matches: 3. The CDR3 protein is CAWSILAGVEQYF. CDR3 nucleotide sequence: TGTGCCTGGAGTATACTAGCGGGAGTCGAGCAGTACTTC. Drawing the rest from reference TRBV30 and TRBJ2-7, the complete variable domain is SQTIHQWPATLVQPVGSPLSLECTVEGTSNPNLYWYRQAAGRGLQLLFYSVGIGQISSEVPQNLSASRPQDRQFILSSKKLLLSDSGFYLCAWSILAGVEQYFGPGTRLTVT.

Worth noting for this clone: This same CDR3 is encoded by further DNA sequences in the sample. V is TRBV2 and J is TRBJ1-6; no clear D gene. Germline V gene sequence: CDR1 SNHLY, CDR2 FYNNEI. The CDR3 has 14 amino acids. The germline V and J ends were trimmed by 5 bases and 5 bases, with 10 bases remaining between them. The DNA of the CDR3 is TGTGCCAGCAGTCGAGGGCAGAATAATTCACCCCTCCACTTT. The encoded protein is CASSRGQNNSPLHF.

The CDR3 protein is CATSREGGQFF. The CDR3, as DNA: TGTGCCACCAGCCGCGAAGGGGGGCAGTTCTTC. The chain uses TRBV15 and TRBJ2-1; TRBD1 is a possible D gene (6 bases). In germline, CDR1 is LNHNV, CDR2 YYDKDF (reference sequence). The CDR3 runs to 11 residues. The V end lost 5 bases, the J end lost 12 bases, and 11 bases lay between the germline ends.

The chain employs TRBV6-4 and TRBJ1-1; 8 nucleotides align to TRBD1. V dropped 5 bases and J dropped 4; count of bases not matched to a gene: 0. This CDR3 has 12 amino acids. Germline V gives CDR1 MRHNA, CDR2 SNTAGT. CDR3 coding DNA: TGTGCCAGCAGTACAGGGGGCACTGAAGCTTTCTTT. It specifies CASSTGGTEAFF.

The J gene is TRBJ1-5, the V gene TRBV5-5; 9 nucleotides agree with TRBD1. CDR1 SGHKS and CDR2 YYEKEE come from the germline V gene (reference sequence). The CDR3 is 15 amino acids. With 4 bases clipped from V and 7 bases from J, the junction kept 9 bases outside the gene matches. CDR3 sequence: CASSQGTGLYQPQHF. The DNA of the CDR3 is TGTGCCAGCAGCCAGGGGACAGGGTTGTACCAGCCCCAGCATTTT.

The chain uses TRBV9 and TRBJ2-2; D is possibly TRBD2 (5 bases). CDR1 and CDR2 (germline): SGDLS, YYNGEE. Between the trimmed V and J ends, which lost 0 bases and 5 bases, there was a span of 8 bases. This CDR3 region has 14 residues. The CDR3 nucleotides read TGTGCCAGCAGCGTAGGTCGAGGGACCGGGGAGCTGTTTTTT. Translated: CASSVGRGTGELFF. Looking up the rest from reference TRBV9 and TRBJ2-2 gives the full variable domain: DSGVTQTPKHLITATGQRVTLRCSPRSGDLSVYWYQQSLDQGLQFLIQYYNGEERAKGNILERFSAQQFPDLHSELNLSSLELGDSALYFCASSVGRGTGELFFGEGSRLTVL.

This chain joins TRBV30 and TRBJ1-1; D is ambiguous. The CDR3 totals 12 residues. Germline V gene data show CDR1 as GTSNPN and CDR2 as SVGIG (reference sequence). V lost 4 bases to trimming and J lost 1 base, with 7 bases between them. The CDR3 nucleotides read TGTGCCTGGAAACAGCCGAACACTGAAGCTTTCTTT. Residues: CAWKQPNTEAFF.

The rearrangement uses TRBV5-5 and TRBJ2-3; 11 bases fit TRBD2. J gave up 1 base and V 5 bases, and 18 bases lay outside the gene matches. There are 20 residues in the CDR3. CDR1 is SGHKS, CDR2 YYEKEE, per germline (reference sequence). The CDR3 DNA reads TGTGCCAGCAGTCGGGGACTAGCGGACGTTTGGCTGGTCGGCACAGATACGCAGTATTTT. It yields the protein CASSRGLADVWLVGTDTQYF.

The chain combines TRBV10-1 with TRBJ2-2; TRBD1 agrees at 10 bases. The CDR3 covers 13 residues. V dropped 4 bases and J dropped 15; count of bases not matched to a gene: 8. Germline assignment: CDR1 WNHNN and CDR2 SYGVQD (reference sequence). CDR3 region: CASSASGTGAVFF. CDR3 nucleotides: TGCGCCAGCAGTGCCTCCGGGACAGGGGCGGTGTTTTTT.